This T cell receptor (beta chain) was captured by sequencing in a study of blood T cell repertoires in COVID-19. On the study more broadly: Spain, Italy and the United States supplied samples that represented acute and convalescent COVID-19.

Only in-frame clones appear in the TCRdb table, and some are missing; sequencing was by immunoSEQ multiplex PCR. The table records tens of thousands of clones, roughly 84% of them present only once. After removal of 8 bases from V and 4 bases from J, the junction contained 10 bases not matched to a gene. CDR3 length: 15 residues. Germline-derived CDR1 and CDR2 are MNHEY and SMNVEV (reference sequence). The origin of this receptor is a human donor in a cohort sampled during active COVID-19. The chain recombines TRBV27 with TRBJ2-1; TRBD2 aligns across 8 bases. The sequencing sample was made of peripheral blood. Here the CDR3 reads CASVAGTGLYNEQFF. CDR3 DNA sequence: TGTGCCAGCGTAGCGGGGACGGGCCTTTACAATGAGCAGTTCTTC.